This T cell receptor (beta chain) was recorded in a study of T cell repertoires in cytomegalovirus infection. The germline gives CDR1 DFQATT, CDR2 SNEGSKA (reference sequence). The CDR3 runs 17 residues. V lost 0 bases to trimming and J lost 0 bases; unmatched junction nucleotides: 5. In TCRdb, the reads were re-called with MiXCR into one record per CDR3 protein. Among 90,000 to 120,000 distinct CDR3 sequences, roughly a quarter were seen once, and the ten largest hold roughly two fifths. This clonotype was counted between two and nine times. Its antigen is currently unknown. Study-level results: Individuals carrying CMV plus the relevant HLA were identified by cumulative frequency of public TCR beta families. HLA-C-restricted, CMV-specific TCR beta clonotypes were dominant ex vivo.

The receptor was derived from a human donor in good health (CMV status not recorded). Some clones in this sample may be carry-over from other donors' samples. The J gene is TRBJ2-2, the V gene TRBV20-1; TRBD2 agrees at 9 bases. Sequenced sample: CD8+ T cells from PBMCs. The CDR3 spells CSARDERGEANTGELFF. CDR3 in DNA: TGCAGTGCTAGAGATGAGCGGGGGGAAGCGAACACCGGGGAGCTGTTTTTT.